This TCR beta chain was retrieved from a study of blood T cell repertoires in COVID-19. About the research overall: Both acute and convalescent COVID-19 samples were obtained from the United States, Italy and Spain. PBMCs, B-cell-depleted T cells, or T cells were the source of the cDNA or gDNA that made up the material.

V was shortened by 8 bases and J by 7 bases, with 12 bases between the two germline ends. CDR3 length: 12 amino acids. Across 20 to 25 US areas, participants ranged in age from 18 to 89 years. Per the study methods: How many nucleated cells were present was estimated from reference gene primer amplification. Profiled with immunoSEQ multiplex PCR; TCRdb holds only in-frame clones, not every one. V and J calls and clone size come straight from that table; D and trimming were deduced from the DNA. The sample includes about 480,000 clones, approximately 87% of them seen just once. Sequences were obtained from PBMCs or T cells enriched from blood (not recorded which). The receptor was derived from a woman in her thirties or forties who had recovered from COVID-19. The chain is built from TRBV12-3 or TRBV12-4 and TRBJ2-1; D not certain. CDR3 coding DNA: TGTGCCAGCGCTGGAGAGGAGAATGAGCAGTTCTTC. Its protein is CASAGEENEQFF.